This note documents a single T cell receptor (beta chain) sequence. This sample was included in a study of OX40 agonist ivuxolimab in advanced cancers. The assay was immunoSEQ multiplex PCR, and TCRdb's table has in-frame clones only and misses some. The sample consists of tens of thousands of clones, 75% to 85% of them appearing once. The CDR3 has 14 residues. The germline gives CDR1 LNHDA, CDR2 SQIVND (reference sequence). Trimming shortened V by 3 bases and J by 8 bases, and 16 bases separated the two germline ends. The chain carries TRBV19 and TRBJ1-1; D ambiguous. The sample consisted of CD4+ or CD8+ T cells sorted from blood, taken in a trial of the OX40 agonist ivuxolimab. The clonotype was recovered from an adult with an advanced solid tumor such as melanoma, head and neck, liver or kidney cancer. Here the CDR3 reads CASSISGGGKEAFF. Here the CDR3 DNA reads TGTGCCAGTAGTATCTCCGGAGGTGGAAAAGAAGCTTTCTTT.